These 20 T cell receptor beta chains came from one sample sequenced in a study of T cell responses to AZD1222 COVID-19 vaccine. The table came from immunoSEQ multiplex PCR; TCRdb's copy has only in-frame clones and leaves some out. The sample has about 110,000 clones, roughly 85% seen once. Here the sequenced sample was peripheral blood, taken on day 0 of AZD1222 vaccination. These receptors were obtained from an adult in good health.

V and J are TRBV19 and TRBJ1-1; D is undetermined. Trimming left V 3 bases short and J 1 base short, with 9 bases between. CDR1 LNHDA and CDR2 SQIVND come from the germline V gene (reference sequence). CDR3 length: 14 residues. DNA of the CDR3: TGTGCCAGTAGTATCTCCCGACAGAACACTGAAGCTTTCTTT. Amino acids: CASSISRQNTEAFF.

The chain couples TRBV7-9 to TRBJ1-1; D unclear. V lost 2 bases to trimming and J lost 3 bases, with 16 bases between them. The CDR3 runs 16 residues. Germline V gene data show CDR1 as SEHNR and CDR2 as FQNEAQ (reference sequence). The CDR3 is CASSLLSPGQDTEAFF. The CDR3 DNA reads TGTGCCAGCAGCTTATTAAGTCCGGGCCAGGACACTGAAGCTTTCTTT.

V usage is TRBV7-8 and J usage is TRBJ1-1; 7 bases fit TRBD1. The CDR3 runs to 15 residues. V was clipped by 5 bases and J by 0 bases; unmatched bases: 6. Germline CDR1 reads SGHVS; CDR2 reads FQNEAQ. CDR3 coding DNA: TGTGCCAGCAGCCTTCGGACAGGATTGAACACTGAAGCTTTCTTT. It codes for CASSLRTGLNTEAFF.

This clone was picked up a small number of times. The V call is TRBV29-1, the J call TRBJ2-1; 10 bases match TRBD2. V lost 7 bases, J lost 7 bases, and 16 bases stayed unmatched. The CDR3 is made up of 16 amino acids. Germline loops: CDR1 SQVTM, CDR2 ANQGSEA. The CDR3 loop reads CSASPRASGGGNEQFF. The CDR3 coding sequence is TGCAGCGCTTCCCCTAGGGCTAGCGGGGGCGGGAATGAGCAGTTCTTC.

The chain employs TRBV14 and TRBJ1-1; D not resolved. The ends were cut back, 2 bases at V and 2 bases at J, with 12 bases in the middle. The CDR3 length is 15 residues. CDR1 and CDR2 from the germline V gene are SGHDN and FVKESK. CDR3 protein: CASSQQLPPNTEAFF. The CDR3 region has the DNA TGTGCCAGCAGCCAACAACTCCCCCCTAACACTGAAGCTTTCTTT.

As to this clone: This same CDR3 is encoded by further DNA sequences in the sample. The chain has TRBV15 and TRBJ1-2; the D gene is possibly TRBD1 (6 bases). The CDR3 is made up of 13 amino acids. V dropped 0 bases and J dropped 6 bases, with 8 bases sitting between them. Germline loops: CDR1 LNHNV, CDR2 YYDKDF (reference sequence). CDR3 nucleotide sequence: TGTGCCACCAGCAGAGAGGAGGGGGATGGCTACACCTTC. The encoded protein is CATSREEGDGYTF.

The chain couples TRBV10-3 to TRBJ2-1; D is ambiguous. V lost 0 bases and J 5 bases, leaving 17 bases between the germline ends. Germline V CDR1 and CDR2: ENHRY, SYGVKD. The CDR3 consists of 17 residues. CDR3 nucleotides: TGTGCCATCAGTGAGTCGGGTGGTCAGAACCTAAACAATGAGCAGTTCTTC. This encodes CAISESGGQNLNNEQFF.

The CDR3 region is CAISGGPGNTEAFF. The DNA for the CDR3 is TGTGCCATCAGTGGGGGGCCGGGGAACACTGAAGCTTTCTTT. This chain uses TRBV10-3 with TRBJ1-1, with a possible D match to TRBD1 (6 bases). Germline V gene lookup returns CDR1 ENHRY and CDR2 SYGVKD. The CDR3 runs 14 residues. Trimming shortened V by 4 bases and J by 1 base, and 10 bases separated the two germline ends.

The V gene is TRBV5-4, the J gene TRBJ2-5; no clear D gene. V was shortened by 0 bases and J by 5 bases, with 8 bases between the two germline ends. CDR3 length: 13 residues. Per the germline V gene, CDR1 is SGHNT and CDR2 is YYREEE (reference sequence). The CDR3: CASSLAGPETQYF. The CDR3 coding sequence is TGTGCCAGCAGCTTGGCTGGACCGGAGACCCAGTACTTC.

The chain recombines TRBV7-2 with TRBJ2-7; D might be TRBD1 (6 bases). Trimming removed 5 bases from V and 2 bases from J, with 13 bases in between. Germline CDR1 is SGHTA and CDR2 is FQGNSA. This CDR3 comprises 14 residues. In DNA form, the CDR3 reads TGTGCCAGCAGCCTAACAGGGATACCCTACGAGCAGTACTTC. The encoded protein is CASSLTGIPYEQYF.

The CDR3, as DNA: TGTGCCAGTAGTATCCCTTTTGGCTCTGGAAACACCATATATTTT. This gives the protein CASSIPFGSGNTIYF. The rearrangement joins TRBV19 to TRBJ1-3; no clear D. V lost 3 bases and J 0 bases, leaving 9 bases between the germline ends. The CDR3 sequence is 15 residues long. Germline-derived CDR1 and CDR2 are LNHDA and SQIVND (reference sequence). Full variable domain (missing parts from reference TRBV19 and TRBJ1-3): DGGITQSPKYLFRKEGQNVTLSCEQNLNHDAMYWYRQDPGQGLRLIYYSQIVNDFQKGDIAEGYSVSREKKESFPLTVTSAQKNPTAFYLCASSIPFGSGNTIYFGEGSWLTVV.

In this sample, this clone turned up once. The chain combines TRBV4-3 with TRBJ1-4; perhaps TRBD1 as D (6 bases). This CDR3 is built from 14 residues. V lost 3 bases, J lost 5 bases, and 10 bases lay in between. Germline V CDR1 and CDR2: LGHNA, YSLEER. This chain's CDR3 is CASSQTGGNEKLFF. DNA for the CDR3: TGCGCCAGCAGCCAGACAGGTGGGAATGAAAAACTGTTTTTT.

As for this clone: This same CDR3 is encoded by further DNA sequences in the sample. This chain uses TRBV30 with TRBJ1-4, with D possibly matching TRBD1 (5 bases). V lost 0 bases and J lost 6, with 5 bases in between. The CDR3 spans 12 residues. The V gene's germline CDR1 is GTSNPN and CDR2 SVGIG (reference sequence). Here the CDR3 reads CAWSVGDEKLFF. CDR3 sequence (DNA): TGTGCCTGGAGTGTAGGGGATGAAAAACTGTTTTTT.

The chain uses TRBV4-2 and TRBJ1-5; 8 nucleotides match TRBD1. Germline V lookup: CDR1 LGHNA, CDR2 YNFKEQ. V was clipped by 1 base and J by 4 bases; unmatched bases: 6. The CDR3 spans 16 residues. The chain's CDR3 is CASSQAGTGGNQPQHF. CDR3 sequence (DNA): TGTGCCAGCAGCCAAGCCGGGACAGGAGGGAATCAGCCCCAGCATTTT.

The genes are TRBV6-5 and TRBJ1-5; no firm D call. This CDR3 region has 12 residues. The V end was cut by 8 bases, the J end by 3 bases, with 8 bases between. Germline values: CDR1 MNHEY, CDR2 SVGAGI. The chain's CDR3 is CASARPNQPQHF. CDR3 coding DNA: TGTGCCAGCGCAAGGCCCAATCAGCCCCAGCATTTT.

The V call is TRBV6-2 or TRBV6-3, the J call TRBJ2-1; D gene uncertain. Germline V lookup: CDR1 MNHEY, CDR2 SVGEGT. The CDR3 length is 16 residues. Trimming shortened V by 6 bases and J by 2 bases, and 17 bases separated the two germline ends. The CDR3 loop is CASSPLKGGAYNEQFF. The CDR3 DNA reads TGTGCCAGCAGCCCGCTTAAAGGTGGGGCCTACAATGAGCAGTTCTTC.

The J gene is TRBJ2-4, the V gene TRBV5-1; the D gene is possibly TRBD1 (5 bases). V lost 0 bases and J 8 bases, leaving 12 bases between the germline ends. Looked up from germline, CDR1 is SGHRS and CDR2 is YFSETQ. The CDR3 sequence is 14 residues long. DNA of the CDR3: TGCGCCAGCAGCTTGGAGGGGTTGTTAGACATTCAGTACTTC. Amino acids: CASSLEGLLDIQYF.

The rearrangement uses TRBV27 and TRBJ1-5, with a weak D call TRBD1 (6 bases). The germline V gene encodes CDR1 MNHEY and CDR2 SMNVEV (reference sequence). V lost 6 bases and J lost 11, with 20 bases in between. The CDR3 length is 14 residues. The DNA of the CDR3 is TGTGCCAGCAGACCGACGACAGGAATCATGTCCCAGCATTTT. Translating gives CASRPTTGIMSQHF.

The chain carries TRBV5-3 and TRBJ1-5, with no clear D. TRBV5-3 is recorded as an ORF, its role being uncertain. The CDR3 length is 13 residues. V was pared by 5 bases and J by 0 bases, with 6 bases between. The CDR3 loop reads CARSWDSNQPQHF. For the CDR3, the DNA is TGTGCCAGAAGTTGGGATAGCAATCAGCCCCAGCATTTT.

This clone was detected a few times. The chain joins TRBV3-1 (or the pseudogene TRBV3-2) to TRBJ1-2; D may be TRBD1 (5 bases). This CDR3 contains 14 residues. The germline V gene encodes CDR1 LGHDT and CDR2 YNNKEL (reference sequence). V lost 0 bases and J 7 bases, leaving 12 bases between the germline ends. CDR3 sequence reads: CASSQDVRDSGYTF. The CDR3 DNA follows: TGTGCCAGCAGCCAAGATGTCAGGGATAGTGGCTACACCTTC.